Below, 19 T cell receptor beta chains from the same sample are listed, as sequenced in a study of cytomegalovirus exposure and HLA in healthy donors. PCR amplification relied on 60 Vbeta primers (plus 13 Jbeta primers). Data came from immunoSEQ multiplex PCR; TCRdb stores just in-frame clones and leaves some out. Its table records approximately 190,000 clones. Material: PBMCs. All receptors come from a boy aged 5-17 years in good health and CMV-seronegative.

The chain uses TRBV5-6 and TRBJ2-7, with 7 nucleotides matching TRBD1. The V gene end was trimmed by 4 bases and the J gene end by 5 bases; junction bases not matched to a gene: 9. Germline V gene lookup returns CDR1 SGHDT and CDR2 YYEEEE. This CDR3 is built from 14 residues. CDR3 bases: TGTGCCAGCAGCCGTGACAGGGTCCGCCACGAGCAGTACTTC. Residues: CASSRDRVRHEQYF.

The chain uses TRBV6-5 and TRBJ2-7; D might be TRBD1 (5 bases). Trimming removed 5 bases at V and 7 bases at J, with 15 bases between. The CDR3 sequence is 13 residues long. CDR1 MNHEY and CDR2 SVGAGI come from the germline V gene. CDR3 residues: CASSRQRFEEQYF. The DNA of the CDR3 is TGTGCCAGCAGTCGACAGAGATTTGAAGAGCAGTACTTC.

The genes are TRBV25-1 and TRBJ1-4; 10 nucleotides align to TRBD1. V was clipped by 1 base and J by 7 bases; unmatched bases: 3. Germline V gene lookup returns CDR1 MGHDK and CDR2 SYGVNS. The CDR3 length is 15 residues. The CDR3 sequence: CASSESGQGVEKLFF. CDR3 in DNA: TGTGCCAGCAGTGAATCTGGACAGGGGGTTGAAAAACTGTTTTTT. Together with reference TRBV25-1 and TRBJ1-4, the CDR3 gives the full variable domain: EADIYQTPRYLVIGTGKKITLECSQTMGHDKMYWYQQDPGMELHLIHYSYGVNSTEKGDLSSESTVSRIRTEHFPLTLESARPSHTSQYLCASSESGQGVEKLFFGSGTQLSVL.

This chain links TRBV7-9 with TRBJ2-3; TRBD2 matches 9 bases. CDR3 size: 18 residues. Trimming removed 5 bases from V and 4 bases from J; junction bases left unmatched: 16. Germline V gives CDR1 SEHNR, CDR2 FQNEAQ (reference sequence). In DNA form, the CDR3 reads TGTGCCAGCAGCCCCACCTCTCATAGCGGGGGTAACGCAGATACGCAGTATTTT. Translation: CASSPTSHSGGNADTQYF.

The CDR3 here is CASSSSGSPVGEQYF. In DNA form, the CDR3 reads TGTGCCAGCAGTTCTAGCGGTTCCCCCGTGGGGGAGCAGTACTTC. The chain recombines TRBV6-1 with TRBJ2-7, with 7 bases that match TRBD2. Germline assignment: CDR1 MNHNS and CDR2 SASEGT. V lost 5 bases and J lost 7; bases outside the gene matches: 14. The CDR3 totals 15 residues.

V is TRBV7-9 and J is TRBJ2-1; the match to TRBD1 covers 7 bases. The CDR3 contains 16 residues. Per germline, CDR1 SEHNR and CDR2 FQNEAQ (reference sequence). Trimming cost V 2 bases and J 5 bases; bases outside gene matches: 9. The CDR3 protein is CASSLRFGTANNEQFF. The CDR3 DNA sequence: TGTGCCAGCAGCTTAAGATTTGGGACAGCGAACAATGAGCAGTTCTTC. The entire variable domain, with the rest obtained from reference TRBV7-9 and TRBJ2-1, is as follows: DTGVSQNPRHKITKRGQNVTFRCDPISEHNRLYWYRQTLGQGPEFLTYFQNEAQLEKSRLLSDRFSAERPKGSFSTLEIQRTEQGDSAMYLCASSLRFGTANNEQFFGPGTRLTVL.

This chain links TRBV4-1 with TRBJ2-7; 8 positions agree with TRBD1. This CDR3 region has 19 residues. With V trimmed by 4 bases and J by 5 bases, 22 bases remained unmatched. The germline V gene encodes CDR1 MGHRA and CDR2 YSYEKL. CDR3 DNA sequence: TGCGCCAGCAGCCGCACACCCCCCGAGACAGGGGACACCTTCCACGAGCAGTACTTC. This gives the protein CASSRTPPETGDTFHEQYF.

The rearrangement links TRBV4-1 to TRBJ1-4; D uncertain. The CDR3 runs 17 residues. CDR1 is MGHRA, CDR2 YSYEKL, per germline. The germline V and J ends were trimmed by 3 bases and 8 bases, with 22 bases remaining between them. CDR3 residues: CASSHSNGPGRGEKLFF. Here the CDR3 DNA reads TGCGCCAGCAGCCACTCTAACGGTCCAGGTCGAGGGGAAAAACTGTTTTTT.

The chain has TRBV2 and TRBJ1-5; 8 nucleotides match TRBD1. The germline V gene encodes CDR1 SNHLY and CDR2 FYNNEI. The length of the CDR3 is 14 residues. Trimming at V came to 3 bases and at J to 14 bases, leaving 12 bases not matched to a gene. CDR3 coding DNA: TGTGCCAGCAGTGAGGACAGGGAAAGTCGCATGGAGCATTTT. Translated: CASSEDRESRMEHF.

CDR3 residues: CASSVGTDISGNTIYF. CDR3 DNA: TGTGCCAGCAGCGTAGGTACGGACATCTCTGGAAACACCATATATTTT. This chain links TRBV9 with TRBJ1-3, with D possibly being TRBD1 (5 bases). V was trimmed by 0 bases and J by 0 bases, leaving 10 bases between them. The CDR3 covers 16 residues. Per the germline V gene, CDR1 is SGDLS and CDR2 is YYNGEE. The whole variable domain, filled in from reference TRBV9 and TRBJ1-3, reads DSGVTQTPKHLITATGQRVTLRCSPRSGDLSVYWYQQSLDQGLQFLIQYYNGEERAKGNILERFSAQQFPDLHSELNLSSLELGDSALYFCASSVGTDISGNTIYFGEGSWLTVV.

The V call is TRBV6-1, the J call TRBJ2-3; the match to TRBD2 covers 7 bases. CDR1 and CDR2 (germline): MNHNS, SASEGT. The CDR3 is made up of 15 amino acids. V dropped 7 bases and J dropped 4; count of bases not matched to a gene: 11. In nucleotides, the CDR3 is TGTGCCAGCACCGAAGGTTCGGCGGGGGCAGATACGCAGTATTTT. This sequence encodes CASTEGSAGADTQYF.

The V and J genes are TRBV7-9 and TRBJ1-5, with D possibly TRBD1 on 6 matching bases. The CDR3 runs to 16 residues. Germline CDR1 is SEHNR and CDR2 is FQNEAQ (reference sequence). With 5 bases removed from V and 7 bases from J, the gap between germline ends came to 21 bases. The CDR3 DNA follows: TGTGCCAGCAGCAATTCCGGGGCAGCCCAGGGGCAGCCCCAGCATTTT. Its translation: CASSNSGAAQGQPQHF.

This sequence joins TRBV19 and TRBJ1-1; D unclear. The CDR3 loop spans 15 amino acids. V was shortened by 4 bases and J by 3 bases, with 15 bases between the two germline ends. Looked up from germline, CDR1 is LNHDA and CDR2 is SQIVND (reference sequence). As DNA, the CDR3 is TGTGCCAGTAGTAAAGGTACCATCGGGGACACTGAAGCTTTCTTT. The encoded protein is CASSKGTIGDTEAFF.

V gene TRBV6-4 combines with J gene TRBJ2-3; 12 bases are a match to TRBD2. Germline V gives CDR1 MRHNA, CDR2 SNTAGT. The CDR3 loop spans 14 amino acids. Germline trimming cut 5 bases from V and 3 bases from J; bases unmatched to any gene: 0. CDR3: CASSTSGGTDTQYF. CDR3 in DNA: TGTGCCAGCAGTACTAGCGGGGGGACAGATACGCAGTATTTT.

This sequence joins TRBV5-8 and TRBJ1-2, with TRBD1 matching 9 bases. The CDR3 is 15 amino acids. The junction had 5 bases not matched to a gene; V was cut back by 4 bases and J by 1 base. Per germline, CDR1 SGHTS and CDR2 YDEGEE. CDR3 DNA sequence: TGTGCCAGCAGCCTGGGACAGGGACTTAACTATGGCTACACCTTC. Its translation is CASSLGQGLNYGYTF.

V and J are TRBV7-9 and TRBJ2-5; D perhaps matches TRBD1 (6 bases). This CDR3 comprises 15 residues. CDR1 and CDR2 (germline): SEHNR, FQNEAQ (reference sequence). V lost 6 bases and J lost 5, with 19 bases in between. The CDR3 sequence is CASRPGHRLLETQYF. The CDR3 region has the DNA TGTGCCAGCAGGCCGGGACATAGGTTGCTGGAGACCCAGTACTTC.

In the case of this clone: The same CDR3 is also encoded by other DNA sequences in this sample. This sequence joins TRBV7-8 and TRBJ1-1, with D possibly matching TRBD1 (6 bases). The CDR3 length is 15 residues. V was pared by 1 base and J by 3 bases, with 12 bases between. The V gene's germline CDR1 is SGHVS and CDR2 FQNEAQ. CDR3 region: CASSLGWPGDTEAFF. The CDR3 bases are TGTGCCAGCAGCTTAGGTTGGCCAGGGGACACTGAAGCTTTCTTT.

The chain employs TRBV5-1 and TRBJ1-5; 7 bases are a match to TRBD1. CDR1 and CDR2 from the germline V gene are SGHRS and YFSETQ. CDR3 length equals 13 residues. V lost 3 bases, J lost 5 bases, and 2 bases stayed unmatched. The chain's CDR3 is CASSSQGDQPQHF. The CDR3 DNA is TGCGCCAGCAGCTCTCAGGGGGATCAGCCCCAGCATTTT.

The chain links TRBV7-9 to TRBJ2-7; 9 bases agree with TRBD1. Germline values: CDR1 SEHNR, CDR2 FQNEAQ (reference sequence). The CDR3 has 12 residues. V dropped 6 bases and J dropped 10; count of bases not matched to a gene: 7. The CDR3 nucleotides read TGTGCCAGCAGGGGGACAGGGCTTCTTCAGTACTTC. It encodes CASRGTGLLQYF.